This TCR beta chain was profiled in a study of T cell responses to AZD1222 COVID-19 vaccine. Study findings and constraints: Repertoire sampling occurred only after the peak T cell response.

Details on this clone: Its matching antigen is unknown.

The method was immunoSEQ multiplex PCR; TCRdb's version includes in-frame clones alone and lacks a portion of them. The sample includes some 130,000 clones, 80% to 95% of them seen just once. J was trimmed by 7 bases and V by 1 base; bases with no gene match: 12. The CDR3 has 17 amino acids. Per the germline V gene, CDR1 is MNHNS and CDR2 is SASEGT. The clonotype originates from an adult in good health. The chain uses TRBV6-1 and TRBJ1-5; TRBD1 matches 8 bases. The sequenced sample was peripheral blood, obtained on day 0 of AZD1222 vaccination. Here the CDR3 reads CASSEGRAGGGKQPQHF. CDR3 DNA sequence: TGTGCCAGCAGTGAAGGTAGGGCAGGGGGCGGGAAACAGCCCCAGCATTTT.